This T cell receptor (beta chain) was recorded in a study of breast tumors, draining lymph nodes, adjacent tissues. V was pared by 3 bases and J by 7 bases, with 8 bases of the junction left unmatched. The germline V gene encodes CDR1 LGHNA and CDR2 YSLEER. The CDR3 length is 14 residues. The lymph nodes were axillary draining lymph nodes from breast cancer patients. This clonotype was seen at least ten times. TCRdb independently ran MiXCR on the multiplex PCR reads; one entry per CDR3 protein. The data show 180,000 or so distinct CDR3 sequences, with 33% seen just once and about 3.8% held by the top ten.

This TCR was sampled from a female donor with breast cancer. Some clones in this sample may be carry-over from other donors' samples. Sequenced input: axillary lymph node tissue. The rearrangement joins TRBV4-3 to TRBJ2-7; 8 nucleotides agree with TRBD1. CDR3 nucleotide sequence: TGCGCCAGCAGCCAGACCAGGACAGGGCTAGAGCAGTACTTC. This translates into CASSQTRTGLEQYF.